The rows below give T cell receptor beta chains drawn from one sample of a study of spatial heterogeneity in lung cancer. A single record per CDR3 protein comes from TCRdb applying MiXCR to the 5' RACE reads. The sample yields 50,000 or so distinct CDR3 sequences, around 7.6% seen once. The sequences come from PBMCs, collected at surgery. The receptors here all came from a female donor with early-stage non-small cell lung cancer. Both conserved end residues are part of each CDR3. A D gene is named only where the DNA matches it firmly. Clone size is stated in some rows and not others, as once, few, many or a class when expanded.

d_gene	abundance	j_gene	v_gene	CDR3aa	CDR3nt
NA	NA	TRBJ2-7	TRBV18	CASSPLETVPYEQYF	TGTGCCAGCTCACCACTAGAGACAGTTCCTTACGAGCAGTACTTC
TRBD2	NA	TRBJ2-3	TRBV2	CASSVLAGASTDTQYF	TGTGCCAGCAGTGTCCTAGCGGGTGCTAGCACAGATACGCAGTATTTT
TRBD1	NA	TRBJ1-4	TRBV20-1	CSARDRRATNEKLFF	TGCAGTGCCAGGGACAGGAGAGCAACTAATGAAAAACTGTTTTTT
NA	many	TRBJ2-1	TRBV12-3/TRBV12-4	CASSWGAANNEQFF	TGTGCCAGCAGTTGGGGAGCGGCCAACAATGAGCAGTTCTTC
NA	NA	TRBJ1-1	TRBV2	CASSTSRGQNTEAFF	TGTGCCAGCAGTACCAGCCGGGGGCAGAACACTGAAGCTTTCTTT
NA	many	TRBJ2-4	TRBV7-2	CASSPGGSKNIQYF	TGTGCCAGCAGCCCCGGGGGCTCCAAAAACATTCAGTACTTC
NA	many	TRBJ2-7	TRBV11-2	CASSLVPGSYEQYF	TGTGCCAGCAGCTTAGTTCCAGGGAGCTACGAGCAGTACTTC
TRBD1	many	TRBJ1-1	TRBV28	CASSLLTTRQGNTEAFF	TGTGCCAGCAGTCTCCTAACTACGAGACAGGGGAACACTGAAGCTTTCTTT
TRBD2	many	TRBJ2-3	TRBV7-2	CASNLAVTSTDTQYF	TGTGCCAGCAACCTAGCGGTTACTAGCACAGATACGCAGTATTTT
TRBD1	many	TRBJ2-1	TRBV20-1	CSAHSTGAYNEQFF	TGCAGTGCTCACTCGACAGGGGCCTACAATGAGCAGTTCTTC
NA	NA	TRBJ2-2	TRBV7-3	CASSLTGSGELFF	TGTGCCAGCAGCTTAACTGGGAGCGGGGAGCTGTTTTTT
TRBD1	NA	TRBJ2-5	TRBV7-2	CASSLGGTGETQYF	TGTGCCAGCAGCTTAGGGGGGACAGGAGAGACCCAGTACTTC
TRBD1	many	TRBJ1-5	TRBV6-6	CASSYDTGGGQPQHF	TGTGCCAGCAGTTACGACACAGGGGGCGGTCAGCCCCAGCATTTT
NA	few	TRBJ1-2	TRBV20-1	CSARRFRDPYGYTF	TGCAGTGCTAGAAGGTTTCGGGACCCCTATGGCTACACCTTC
TRBD2	few	TRBJ2-7	TRBV3-1	CASSLGTSGGRSYEQYF	TGTGCCAGCAGCCTAGGGACTAGCGGGGGCCGATCCTACGAGCAGTACTTC
NA	NA	TRBJ1-1	TRBV5-6	CASSLRRAEAFF	TGTGCCAGCAGTCTAAGGAGAGCTGAAGCTTTCTTT
NA	NA	TRBJ1-4	TRBV4-3	CASSQDSGRAWGEKLFF	TGCGCCAGCAGCCAAGATAGCGGCAGGGCTTGGGGTGAAAAACTGTTTTTT
NA	NA	TRBJ2-3	TRBV29-1	CSVGPNRRTDTQYF	TGCAGCGTCGGACCAAACCGACGCACAGATACGCAGTATTTT
NA	NA	TRBJ1-5	TRBV19	CASSMPPDQSNQPQHF	TGTGCCAGTAGTATGCCACCTGACCAGAGCAATCAGCCCCAGCATTTT
TRBD2	few	TRBJ2-2	TRBV18	CASSPLAADTGELFF	TGTGCCAGCTCACCCCTAGCGGCGGACACCGGGGAGCTGTTTTTT
TRBD1	few	TRBJ1-2	TRBV19	CASSQMTGSNYGYTF	TGTGCCAGTAGCCAGATGACAGGGAGTAACTATGGCTACACCTTC
TRBD2	many	TRBJ2-5	TRBV4-2	CASSQPGLAETQYF	TGTGCCAGCAGCCAACCCGGACTAGCGGAGACCCAGTACTTC
TRBD1	many	TRBJ1-6	TRBV4-2	CASSLEGQGLQTLHF	TGTGCCAGCAGCCTAGAGGGACAGGGCCTTCAGACCCTCCACTTT
TRBD2	NA	TRBJ2-1	TRBV29-1	CSVEDPGGMGAYNEQFF	TGCAGCGTTGAAGATCCGGGGGGGATGGGAGCCTACAATGAGCAGTTCTTC
NA	many	TRBJ2-5	TRBV2	CASSGVAGETQYF	TGTGCCAGCAGTGGAGTAGCAGGGGAGACCCAGTACTTC
TRBD2	NA	TRBJ2-7	TRBV5-4	CASSVGLAGGISYEQYF	TGTGCCAGCAGCGTGGGACTAGCGGGGGGGATTTCCTACGAGCAGTACTTC
NA	once	TRBJ2-7	TRBV5-1	CASSLDGVAPYEQYF	TGCGCCAGCAGCTTGGATGGCGTCGCCCCCTACGAGCAGTACTTC
NA	few	TRBJ1-1	TRBV25-1	CATGSPLGEAFF	TGTGCCACCGGATCGCCCTTGGGAGAAGCTTTCTTT
TRBD1	NA	TRBJ2-7	TRBV12-3/TRBV12-4	CASSIQGANEQYF	TGTGCCAGCAGTATACAGGGGGCCAACGAGCAGTACTTC
NA	NA	TRBJ2-3	TRBV20-1	CSASLPRGSDTQYF	TGCAGTGCTAGTCTTCCGCGAGGGTCCGATACGCAGTATTTT
TRBD2	NA	TRBJ2-3	TRBV20-1	CSARDHGGVTDTQYF	TGCAGTGCTAGAGATCACGGGGGGGTCACAGATACGCAGTATTTT
NA	few	TRBJ2-2	TRBV28	CASSLYSGSATGELFF	TGTGCCAGCAGTTTATACTCGGGGTCAGCCACCGGGGAGCTGTTTTTT